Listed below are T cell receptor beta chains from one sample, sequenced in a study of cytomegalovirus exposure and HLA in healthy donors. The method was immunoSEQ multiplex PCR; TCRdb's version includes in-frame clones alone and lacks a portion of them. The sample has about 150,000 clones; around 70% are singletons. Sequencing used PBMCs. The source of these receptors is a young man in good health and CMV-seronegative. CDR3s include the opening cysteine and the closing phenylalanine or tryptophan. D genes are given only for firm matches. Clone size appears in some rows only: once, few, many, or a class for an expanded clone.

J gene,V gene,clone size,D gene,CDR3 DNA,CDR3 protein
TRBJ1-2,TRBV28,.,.,TGTGCCAGCAGTTTACCCACAGGGTTTAACTATGGCTACACCTTC,CASSLPTGFNYGYTF
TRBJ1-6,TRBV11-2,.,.,TGTGCCAGCAGCCGGTCGGGGAATCGCCCTTATTTTTCACCCCTCCACTTT,CASSRSGNRPYFSPLHF
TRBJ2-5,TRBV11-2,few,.,TGTGCCAGCAGCCCTCGACAGATCCGGGAGACCCAGTACTTC,CASSPRQIRETQYF
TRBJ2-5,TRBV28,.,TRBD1,TGTGCCAGCAGTCCTACGGGACAGGCGTTCTCCCAGTACTTC,CASSPTGQAFSQYF
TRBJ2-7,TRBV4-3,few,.,TGCGCCAGCAGCCAAGATTTGCAGCGCGAGCAGTACTTC,CASSQDLQREQYF
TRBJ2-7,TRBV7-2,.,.,TGTGCCAGCAGCTTAGGCCGGACAGATGCCTACGAGCAGTACTTC,CASSLGRTDAYEQYF
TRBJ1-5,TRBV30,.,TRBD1,TGTGCCTGGAGCGACCCCAAAGACAGGGTGAGGCAGCCCCAGCATTTT,CAWSDPKDRVRQPQHF
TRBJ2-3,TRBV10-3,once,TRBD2,TGTGCCATCAGTGGGACTAGCGGGGGTCGAACAGATACGCAGTATTTT,CAISGTSGGRTDTQYF
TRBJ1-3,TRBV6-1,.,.,TGTGCCAGCATGGAGAGCTCTGGAAACACCATATATTTT,CASMESSGNTIYF
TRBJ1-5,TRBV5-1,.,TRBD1,TGCGCCAGCAGCCCCACGGGACAGGGAAATCAGCCCCAGCATTTT,CASSPTGQGNQPQHF
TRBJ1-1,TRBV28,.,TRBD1,TGTGCCAGCAGAGGACAGGGGGCAACAGCTTTCTTT,CASRGQGATAFF
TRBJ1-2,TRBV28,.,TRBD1,TGTGCCAGCAGTTTAAGGGACAGGGGTCGTACCTACACCTTC,CASSLRDRGRTYTF
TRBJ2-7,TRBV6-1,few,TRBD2,TGTGCCAGCACCGGACTAGCGGGGGGTTACGAGCAGTACTTC,CASTGLAGGYEQYF
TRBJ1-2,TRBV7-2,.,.,TGTGCCAGCAGCTTAGGGGGGCTCTATGGCTACACCTTC,CASSLGGLYGYTF
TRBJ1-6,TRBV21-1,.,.,TGTGCCAGCAGCCGCAGGTGGAATAAAAGCTCCTATAATTCACCCCTCCACTTT,CASSRRWNKSSYNSPLHF
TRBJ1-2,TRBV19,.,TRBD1,TGTGCCAGTAGGACAGGGAACTATGGCTACACCTTC,CASRTGNYGYTF
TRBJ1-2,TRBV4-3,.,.,TGCGCCAGCAGCCAAGGAGAGGCCAACTATGGCTACCCCTTC,CASSQGEANYGYPF
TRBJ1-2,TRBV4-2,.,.,TGTGCCAGCAGCCAAGAACCCATGCAGGGTGGCTACCCCTTC,CASSQEPMQGGYPF
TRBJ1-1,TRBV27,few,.,TGTGCCAGCAGTTTCGCGGGGTTCGACACTGAAGCTTTCTTT,CASSFAGFDTEAFF
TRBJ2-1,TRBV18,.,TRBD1,TGTGCCAGCTCACGCGATGGGACAGGGGTAAGCAATGAGCAGTTCTTC,CASSRDGTGVSNEQFF
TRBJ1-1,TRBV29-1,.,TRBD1,TGCAGCGTTGGACAGGGGGACACTGAAGCTTTCTTT,CSVGQGDTEAFF
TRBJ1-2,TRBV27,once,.,TGTGCCAGCAGTTTATCGGCGGCCTCTGGGTACACCTTC,CASSLSAASGYTF
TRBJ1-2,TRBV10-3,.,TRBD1,TGTGCCAGTCAGGGGACAGGGGTCCATGGCTACACCTTC,CASQGTGVHGYTF
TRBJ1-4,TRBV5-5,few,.,TGTGCCAGCAGCTTGGCCGGGGGAACTAATGAAAAACTGTTTTTT,CASSLAGGTNEKLFF
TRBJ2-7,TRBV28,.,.,TGTGCCAGCAGTTTTGGGGACACCTTCTCCTACGAGCAGTACTTC,CASSFGDTFSYEQYF
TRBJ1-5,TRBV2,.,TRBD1,TGTGCCAGCAGAGGAGACAGGGTGGGGCAACAGCCCCAGAATTTT,CASRGDRVGQQPQNF
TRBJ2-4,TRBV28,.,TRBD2,TGTGCCAGCAGTCGGCCTAGCGGGGCCAAAAACATTCAGTACTTC,CASSRPSGAKNIQYF
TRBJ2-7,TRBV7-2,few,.,TGTGCCAGCAGCTTCTTGGGCAGGGGAATGGACGAGCAGTACTTC,CASSFLGRGMDEQYF
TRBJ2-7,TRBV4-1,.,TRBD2,TGTGCCAGCAGCCAGGTCCCCCCGCCGGGGGGTGACGAGCAGTACTTC,CASSQVPPPGGDEQYF
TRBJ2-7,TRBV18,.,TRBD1,TGTGCCAGCTCACCACGACAGGGGATGTCCTACGAGCAGTACTTC,CASSPRQGMSYEQYF
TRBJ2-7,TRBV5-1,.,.,TGCGCCAGCAGCTTGGCCCAGGGTAGCAACGAGCAGTACTTC,CASSLAQGSNEQYF
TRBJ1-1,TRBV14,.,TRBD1,TGTGCCAGCAGCCACTCGGGACAGGGGAACACTGAAGCTTTCTTT,CASSHSGQGNTEAFF
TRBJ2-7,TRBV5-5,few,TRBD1,TGTGCCAGCAGCATTTTGGGACAGGGCTACGAGCAGTACTTC,CASSILGQGYEQYF
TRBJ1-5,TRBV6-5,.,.,TGTGCCAGCGATAAGGGGTATAGCAATCAGCCCCAGCATTTT,CASDKGYSNQPQHF
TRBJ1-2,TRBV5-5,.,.,TGTGCCAGCAGCTTGGTGGGGGGTTCCGCGTATGGCTACACCTTC,CASSLVGGSAYGYTF
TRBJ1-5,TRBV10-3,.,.,TGTGCCATCAGTGAAAAAGGGGGATTTTTTCAGCCCCAGCATTTT,CAISEKGGFFQPQHF
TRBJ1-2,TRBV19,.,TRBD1,TGTGCCAGTAGTGGCGGGACAGGCGCCCTAAACTATGGCTACACCTTC,CASSGGTGALNYGYTF
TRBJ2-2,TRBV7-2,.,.,TGTGCCAGCGGCCCGACGGGTGGGGAGCTGTTTTTT,CASGPTGGELFF
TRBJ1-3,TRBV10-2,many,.,TGCGCCAGCAGCCACAGGCGTAGTTTCTCTGGAAACACCATATATTTT,CASSHRRSFSGNTIYF
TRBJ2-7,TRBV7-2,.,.,TGTGCCAGCAGCTTACGAGGCGAGGAACCCTACGAGCAGTACTTC,CASSLRGEEPYEQYF
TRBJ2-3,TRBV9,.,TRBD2,TGTGCCAGCAGCCCAGGACTAGCGGACCTGGGAGATACGCAGTATTTT,CASSPGLADLGDTQYF
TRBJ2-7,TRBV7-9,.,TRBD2,TGTGCCAGCAGCTTCCGATGGGAGGGTTTAGTCTACGAGCAGTACTTC,CASSFRWEGLVYEQYF
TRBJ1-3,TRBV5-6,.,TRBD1,TGTGCCAGCAGCTCGGACAGGGGCTCTGGAAACACCATATATTTT,CASSSDRGSGNTIYF
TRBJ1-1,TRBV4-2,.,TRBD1,TGTGCCAGCAGCCAAGGCACCGGGACAGGGAGGAACACTGAAGCTTTCTTT,CASSQGTGTGRNTEAFF